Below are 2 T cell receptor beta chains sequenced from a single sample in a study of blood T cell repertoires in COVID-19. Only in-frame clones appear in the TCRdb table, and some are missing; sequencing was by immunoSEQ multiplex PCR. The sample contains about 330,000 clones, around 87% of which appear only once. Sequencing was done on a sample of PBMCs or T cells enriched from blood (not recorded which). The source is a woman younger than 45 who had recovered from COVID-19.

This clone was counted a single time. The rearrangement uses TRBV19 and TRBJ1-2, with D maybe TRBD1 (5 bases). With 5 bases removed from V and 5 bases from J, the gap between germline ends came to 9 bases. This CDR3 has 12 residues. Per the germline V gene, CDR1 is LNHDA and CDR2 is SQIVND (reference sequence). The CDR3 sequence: CASSLTDYGYTF. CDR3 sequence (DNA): TGTGCCAGTAGTCTGACAGATTATGGCTACACCTTC.

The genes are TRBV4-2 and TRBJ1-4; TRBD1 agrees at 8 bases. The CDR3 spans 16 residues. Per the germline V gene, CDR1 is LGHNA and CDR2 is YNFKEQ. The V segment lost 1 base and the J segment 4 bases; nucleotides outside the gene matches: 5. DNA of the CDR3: TGTGCCAGCAGCCAAGGGGACAGGCCTTATAATGAAAAACTGTTTTTT. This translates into CASSQGDRPYNEKLFF.